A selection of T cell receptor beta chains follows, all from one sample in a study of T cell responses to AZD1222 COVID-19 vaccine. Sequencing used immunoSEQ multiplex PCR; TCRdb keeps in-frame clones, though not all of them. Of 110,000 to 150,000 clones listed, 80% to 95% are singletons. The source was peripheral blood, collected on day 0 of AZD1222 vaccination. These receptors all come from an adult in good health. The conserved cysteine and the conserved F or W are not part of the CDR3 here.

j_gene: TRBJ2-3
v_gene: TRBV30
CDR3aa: AWSDPRAYSTDTQY

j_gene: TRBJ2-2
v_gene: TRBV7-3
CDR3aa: ASSLFPGNTGELF

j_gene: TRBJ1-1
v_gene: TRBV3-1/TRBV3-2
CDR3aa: ASRRDRMNTEAF

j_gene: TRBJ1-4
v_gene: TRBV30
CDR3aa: AWSMWGNEKLF

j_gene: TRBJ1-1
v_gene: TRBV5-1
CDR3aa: ASSLRTEGNTEAF

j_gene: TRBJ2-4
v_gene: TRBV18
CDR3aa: ASSPLPGQGSSKNIQY

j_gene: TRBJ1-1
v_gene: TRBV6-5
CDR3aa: ASSLTDERRTEAF

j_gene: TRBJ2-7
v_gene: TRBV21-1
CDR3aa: ASLGLAGVGSYEQY

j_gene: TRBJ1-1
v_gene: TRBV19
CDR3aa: ASSIGPGFGTEAF

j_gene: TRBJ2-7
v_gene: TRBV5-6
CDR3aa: ASSLGQFNTYEQY

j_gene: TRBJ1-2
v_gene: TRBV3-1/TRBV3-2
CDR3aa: ASSQSGLINYGYT

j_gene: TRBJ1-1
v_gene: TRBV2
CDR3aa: ASSEGGSWTEAF

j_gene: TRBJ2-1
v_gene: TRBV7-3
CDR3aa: ASSPPSNEQF

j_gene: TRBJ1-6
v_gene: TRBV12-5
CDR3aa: ASGLGGRSPLH

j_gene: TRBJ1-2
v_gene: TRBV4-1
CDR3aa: ASSQPLVGGSGYGYT

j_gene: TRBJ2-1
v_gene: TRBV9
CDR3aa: ASSPAGGGYNEQF

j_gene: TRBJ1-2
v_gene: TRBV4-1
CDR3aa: ASSQDAAGGPYGYT

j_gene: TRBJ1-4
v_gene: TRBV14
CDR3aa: ASSPLGLKLF

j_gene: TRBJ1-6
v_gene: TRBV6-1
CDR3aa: ASSARGSSYNSPLH

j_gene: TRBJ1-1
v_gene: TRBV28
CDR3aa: ASSLSRLFNTEAF

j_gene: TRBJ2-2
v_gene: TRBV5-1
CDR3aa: ASSILAKTGELF

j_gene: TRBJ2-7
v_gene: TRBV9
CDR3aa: ASSVGHNPAGDDEQY

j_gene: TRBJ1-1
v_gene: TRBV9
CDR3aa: ASSPLRGPGTEAF

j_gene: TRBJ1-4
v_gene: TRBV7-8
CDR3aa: ASSEGGAEKLF

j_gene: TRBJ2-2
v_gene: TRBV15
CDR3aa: ATSRERAGAGELF

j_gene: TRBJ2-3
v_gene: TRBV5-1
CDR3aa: ASSLLRLAGDLDTQY

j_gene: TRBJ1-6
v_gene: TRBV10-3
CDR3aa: AISWAGSSPLH

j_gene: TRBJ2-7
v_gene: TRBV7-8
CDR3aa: ASSLPGGRFYEQY

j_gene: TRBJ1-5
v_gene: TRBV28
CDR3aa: ASNSGDQPQH

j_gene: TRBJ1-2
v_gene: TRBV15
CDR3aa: ATSRDLGAYGYT

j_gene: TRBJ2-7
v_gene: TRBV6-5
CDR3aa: ASSRETSGSYEQY

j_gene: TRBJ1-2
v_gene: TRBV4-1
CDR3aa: ASSSYFRVDYGYT

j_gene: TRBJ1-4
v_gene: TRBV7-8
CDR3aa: ATGSRVGATNEKLF

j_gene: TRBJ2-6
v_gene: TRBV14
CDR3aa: ASSQGGSYGANVLT

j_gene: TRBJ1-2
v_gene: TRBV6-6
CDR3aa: ASSYTGTSYGYT

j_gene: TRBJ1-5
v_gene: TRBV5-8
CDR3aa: ASSFPNQPQH